Sequencing of this TCR beta chain was carried out in a study of cytomegalovirus exposure and HLA in healthy donors. Study-level results: In a later analysis, most CMV-associated TCR beta chains appeared HLA-restricted. TCR beta V- and J-gene trimming was later associated with a missense DCLRE1C variant. Researchers catalogued 150 or so TCR beta chains as cytomegalovirus-associated.

The germline CDR1 and CDR2 sequences are MDHEN and SYDVKM. The CDR3 consists of 13 residues. V shed 7 bases, J shed 6 bases, and the junction held 4 bases outside the gene matches. Worth noting for this clone: Its cognate antigen is unknown.

A multiplex PCR was run with 60 Vbeta primers and 13 Jbeta primers. Using immunoSEQ multiplex PCR, the repertoire was profiled, and TCRdb retains in-frame clones only, with some absent. Here the sample spans 170,000 or so clones, 77% being singletons. This chain uses TRBV28 with TRBJ1-5; 9 nucleotides match TRBD1. Sequences were obtained from PBMCs. This TCR came from a woman aged 30 to 39 in good health and CMV-seropositive. The CDR3 here is CASKLTGGQPQHF. The CDR3, as DNA: TGTGCCAGCAAATTGACAGGGGGTCAGCCCCAGCATTTT.